This T cell receptor beta chain is drawn from a study of Graves' ophthalmopathy and Graves' hyperthyroidism. Using RNA transcripts, the TCR beta CDR3 regions were amplified. The first-round RT-PCR employed HTBI primers together with the Qiagen OneStep RT-PCR kit. A multiplex PCR was then performed as the second round. TCRdb itself ran the multiplex PCR reads through MiXCR, one entry per CDR3 protein. Of 170,000 or so distinct CDR3 sequences listed, approximately 40% are singletons. The CDR3 consists of 14 residues. Looked up from germline, CDR1 is LNHDA and CDR2 is SQIVND (reference sequence). With V trimmed by 3 bases and J by 5 bases, 4 bases remained unmatched.

This clonotype originated in a man younger than 45 with Graves' ophthalmopathy. The chain recombines TRBV19 with TRBJ1-5; the match to TRBD1 covers 7 bases. Material for sequencing was peripheral blood. The CDR3 reads CASSMGQKHQPQHF. CDR3 DNA sequence: TGTGCCAGTAGTATGGGACAGAAGCATCAGCCCCAGCATTTT.